What follows is one T cell receptor (beta chain) and its context. The antigen remains unidentified. CDR3 length: 16 residues. Germline V gene data show CDR1 as MDHEN and CDR2 as SYDVKM. Deletions cut 1 base from V and 0 bases from J, with 10 bases between. The record originates from a study of somatic mutations in cytotoxic T cells in rheumatoid arthritis. Across the whole study: The authors flow-sorted some V beta antibody-stained T-cell populations at nearly 100% purity, including V beta1+ cells that they sequenced for TCRB.

Notes on the study in general: The top CD8+ clone topped 20% of CD8+ cells in about an eighth of the roughly 60 patients. Significant differences in CD8+ T-cell clonality were not found between rheumatoid arthritis patients and healthy controls (age-matched).

Sequencing was performed with immunoSEQ multiplex PCR; in TCRdb, only in-frame clones are kept and a portion is missing. The repertoire holds more than 12,000 clones, with around 70% as singletons. CD4+ cells and CD8+ cells were each obtained through positive magnetic bead selection, and their purity was assessed by flow cytometry. The specimen was CD8+ T cells sorted from blood. This receptor was obtained from an adult with rheumatoid arthritis. The gene calls are TRBV28 and TRBJ2-1; no reliable D call. The CDR3 DNA is TGTGCCAGCAGTTTATACGCGACGAGCTCCTACAATGAGCAGTTCTTC. As protein: CASSLYATSSYNEQFF.